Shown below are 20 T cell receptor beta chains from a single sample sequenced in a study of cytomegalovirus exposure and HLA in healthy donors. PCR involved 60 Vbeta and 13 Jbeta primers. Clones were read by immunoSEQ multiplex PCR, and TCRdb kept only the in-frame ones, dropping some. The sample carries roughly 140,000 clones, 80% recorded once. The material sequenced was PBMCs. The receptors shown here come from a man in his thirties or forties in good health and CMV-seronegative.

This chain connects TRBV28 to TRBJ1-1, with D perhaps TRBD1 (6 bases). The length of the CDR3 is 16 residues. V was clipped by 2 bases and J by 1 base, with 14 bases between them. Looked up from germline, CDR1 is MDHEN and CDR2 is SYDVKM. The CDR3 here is CASSLRGGVWNTEAFF. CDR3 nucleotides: TGTGCCAGCAGTTTAAGGGGGGGGGTTTGGAACACTGAAGCTTTCTTT.

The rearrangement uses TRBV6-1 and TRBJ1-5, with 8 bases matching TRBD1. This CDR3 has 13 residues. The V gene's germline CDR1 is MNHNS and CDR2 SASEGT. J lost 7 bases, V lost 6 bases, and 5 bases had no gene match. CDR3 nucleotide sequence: TGTGCCAGCAGCGCAGGGGGCGTGCAGCCCCAGCATTTT. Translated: CASSAGGVQPQHF.

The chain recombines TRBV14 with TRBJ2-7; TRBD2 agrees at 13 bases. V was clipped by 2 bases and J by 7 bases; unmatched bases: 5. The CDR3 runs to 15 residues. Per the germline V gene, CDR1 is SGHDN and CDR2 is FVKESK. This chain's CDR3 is CASSQTSGGAAEQYF. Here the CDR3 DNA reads TGTGCCAGCAGCCAAACTAGCGGGGGGGCCGCTGAGCAGTACTTC.

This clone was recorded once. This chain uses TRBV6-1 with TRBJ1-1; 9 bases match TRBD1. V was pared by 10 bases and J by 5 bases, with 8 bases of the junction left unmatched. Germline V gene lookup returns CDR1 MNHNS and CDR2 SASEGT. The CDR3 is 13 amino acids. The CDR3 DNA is TGTGCCACGGATGGACAGGGGAAGACTGAAGCTTTCTTT. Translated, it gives CATDGQGKTEAFF.

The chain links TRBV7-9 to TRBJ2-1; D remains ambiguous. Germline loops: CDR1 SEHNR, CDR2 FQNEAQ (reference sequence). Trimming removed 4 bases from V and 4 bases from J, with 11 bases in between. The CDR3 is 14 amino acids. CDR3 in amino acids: CASSSPLEYNEQFF. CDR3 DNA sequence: TGTGCCAGCAGCTCACCCTTAGAGTACAATGAGCAGTTCTTC.

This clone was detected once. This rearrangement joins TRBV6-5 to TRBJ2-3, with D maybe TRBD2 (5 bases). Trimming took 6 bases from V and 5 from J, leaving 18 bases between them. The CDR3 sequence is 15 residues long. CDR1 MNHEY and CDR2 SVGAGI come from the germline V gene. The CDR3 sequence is CASRRAGQSGDTQYF. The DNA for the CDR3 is TGTGCCAGCAGGCGGGCAGGCCAAAGCGGAGATACGCAGTATTTT.

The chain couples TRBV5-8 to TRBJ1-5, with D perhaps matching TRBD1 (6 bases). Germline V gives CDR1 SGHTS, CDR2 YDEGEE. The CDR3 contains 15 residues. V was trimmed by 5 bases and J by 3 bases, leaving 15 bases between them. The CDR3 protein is CASRGGAGDNQPQHF. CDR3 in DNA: TGTGCCAGCAGGGGGGGGGCAGGGGACAATCAGCCCCAGCATTTT.

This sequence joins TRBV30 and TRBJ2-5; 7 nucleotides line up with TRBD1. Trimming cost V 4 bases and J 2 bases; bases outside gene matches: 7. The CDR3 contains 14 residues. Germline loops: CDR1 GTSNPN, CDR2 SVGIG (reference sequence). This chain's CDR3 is CAWTNGQEQETQYF. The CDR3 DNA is TGTGCCTGGACAAACGGACAGGAACAAGAGACCCAGTACTTC.

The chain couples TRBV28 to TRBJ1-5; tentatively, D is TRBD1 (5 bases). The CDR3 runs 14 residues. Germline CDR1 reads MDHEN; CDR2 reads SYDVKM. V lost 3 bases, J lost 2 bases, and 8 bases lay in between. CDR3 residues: CASSLGGGNQPQHF. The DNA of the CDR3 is TGTGCCAGCAGTTTGGGGGGTGGCAATCAGCCCCAGCATTTT.

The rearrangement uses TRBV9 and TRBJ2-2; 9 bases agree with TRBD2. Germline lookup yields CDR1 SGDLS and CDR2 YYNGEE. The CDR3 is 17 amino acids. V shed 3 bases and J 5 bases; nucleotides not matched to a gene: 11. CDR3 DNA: TGTGCCAGCAGCGGGATTAGCGGGAGTGGTGGGACCGGGGAGCTGTTTTTT. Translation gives CASSGISGSGGTGELFF.

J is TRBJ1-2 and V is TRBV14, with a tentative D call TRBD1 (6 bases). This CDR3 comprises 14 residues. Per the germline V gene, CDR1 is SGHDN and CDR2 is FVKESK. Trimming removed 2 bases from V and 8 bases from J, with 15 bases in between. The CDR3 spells CASSQSLEGDGYTF. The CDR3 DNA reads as TGTGCCAGCAGCCAATCTTTAGAGGGGGACGGCTACACCTTC.

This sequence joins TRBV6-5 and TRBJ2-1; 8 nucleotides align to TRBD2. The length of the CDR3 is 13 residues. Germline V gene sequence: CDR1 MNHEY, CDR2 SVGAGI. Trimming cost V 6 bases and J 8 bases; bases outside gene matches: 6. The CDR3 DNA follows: TGTGCCAGCAGAGGTAGCGGGATCCATGAGCAGTTCTTC. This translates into CASRGSGIHEQFF.

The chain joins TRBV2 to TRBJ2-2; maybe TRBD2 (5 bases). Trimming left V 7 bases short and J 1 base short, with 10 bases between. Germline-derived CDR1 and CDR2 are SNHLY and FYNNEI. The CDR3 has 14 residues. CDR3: CASNSGLNTGELFF. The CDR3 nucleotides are TGTGCCAGCAACAGCGGACTGAACACCGGGGAGCTGTTTTTT.

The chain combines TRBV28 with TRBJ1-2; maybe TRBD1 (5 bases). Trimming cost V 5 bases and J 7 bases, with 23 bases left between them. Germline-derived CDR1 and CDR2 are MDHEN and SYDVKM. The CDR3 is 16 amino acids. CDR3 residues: CASSPPLFGGSSGYTF. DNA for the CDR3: TGTGCCAGCAGTCCACCCTTATTTGGGGGGTCGAGTGGCTACACCTTC.

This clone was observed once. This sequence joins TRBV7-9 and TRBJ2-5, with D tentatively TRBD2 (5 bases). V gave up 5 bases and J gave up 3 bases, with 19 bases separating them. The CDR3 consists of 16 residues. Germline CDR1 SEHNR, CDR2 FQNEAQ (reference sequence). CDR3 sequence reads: CASSPPPGLDEETQYF. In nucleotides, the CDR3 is TGTGCCAGCAGCCCACCTCCGGGATTAGACGAAGAGACCCAGTACTTC. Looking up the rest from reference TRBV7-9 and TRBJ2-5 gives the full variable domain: DTGVSQNPRHKITKRGQNVTFRCDPISEHNRLYWYRQTLGQGPEFLTYFQNEAQLEKSRLLSDRFSAERPKGSFSTLEIQRTEQGDSAMYLCASSPPPGLDEETQYFGPGTRLLVL.

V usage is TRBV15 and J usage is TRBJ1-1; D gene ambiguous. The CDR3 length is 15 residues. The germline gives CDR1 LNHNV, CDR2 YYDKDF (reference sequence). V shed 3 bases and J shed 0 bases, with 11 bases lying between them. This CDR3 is CATSRAGNLNTEAFF. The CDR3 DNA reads TGTGCCACCAGCAGGGCCGGGAACTTGAACACTGAAGCTTTCTTT.

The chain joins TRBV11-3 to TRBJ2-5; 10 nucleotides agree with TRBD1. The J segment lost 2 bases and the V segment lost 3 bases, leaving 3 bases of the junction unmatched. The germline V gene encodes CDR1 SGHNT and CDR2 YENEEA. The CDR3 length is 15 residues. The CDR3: CASSLEGQGQETQYF. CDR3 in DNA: TGTGCCAGCAGCTTGGAGGGACAGGGGCAAGAGACCCAGTACTTC.

The CDR3 reads CASSVELAGGTDTQYF. The CDR3 DNA sequence: TGTGCCAGCAGCGTAGAACTAGCGGGGGGCACAGATACGCAGTATTTT. The chain employs TRBV9 and TRBJ2-3; 11 nucleotides line up with TRBD2. The CDR3 consists of 16 residues. Germline CDR1 reads SGDLS; CDR2 reads YYNGEE. V was clipped by 0 bases and J by 1 base; unmatched bases: 1.

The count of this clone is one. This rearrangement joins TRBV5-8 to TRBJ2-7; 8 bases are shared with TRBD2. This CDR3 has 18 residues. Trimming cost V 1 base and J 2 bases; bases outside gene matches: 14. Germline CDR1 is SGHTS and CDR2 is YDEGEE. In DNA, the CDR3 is TGTGCCAGCAGCTTGCGGGCGGGGGGCTTCAGCAGGCCCTACGAGCAGTACTTC. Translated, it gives CASSLRAGGFSRPYEQYF.

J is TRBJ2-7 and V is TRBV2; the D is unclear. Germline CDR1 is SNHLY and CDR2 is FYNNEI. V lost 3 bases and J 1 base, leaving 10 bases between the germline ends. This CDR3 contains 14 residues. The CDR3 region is CASSDSSLSYEQYF. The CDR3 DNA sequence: TGTGCCAGCAGTGATAGCAGCCTATCCTACGAGCAGTACTTC.